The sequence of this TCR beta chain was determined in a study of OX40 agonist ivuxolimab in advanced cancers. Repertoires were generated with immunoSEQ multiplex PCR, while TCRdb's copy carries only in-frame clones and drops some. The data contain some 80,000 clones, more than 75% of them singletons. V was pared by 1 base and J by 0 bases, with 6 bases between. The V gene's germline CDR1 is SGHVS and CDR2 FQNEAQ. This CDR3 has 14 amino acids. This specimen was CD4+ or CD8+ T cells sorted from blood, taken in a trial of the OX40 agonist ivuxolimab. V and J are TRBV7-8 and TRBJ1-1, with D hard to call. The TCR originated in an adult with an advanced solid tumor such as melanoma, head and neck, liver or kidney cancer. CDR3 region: CASSLGQMNTEAFF. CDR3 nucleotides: TGTGCCAGCAGCTTAGGGCAGATGAACACTGAAGCTTTCTTT.